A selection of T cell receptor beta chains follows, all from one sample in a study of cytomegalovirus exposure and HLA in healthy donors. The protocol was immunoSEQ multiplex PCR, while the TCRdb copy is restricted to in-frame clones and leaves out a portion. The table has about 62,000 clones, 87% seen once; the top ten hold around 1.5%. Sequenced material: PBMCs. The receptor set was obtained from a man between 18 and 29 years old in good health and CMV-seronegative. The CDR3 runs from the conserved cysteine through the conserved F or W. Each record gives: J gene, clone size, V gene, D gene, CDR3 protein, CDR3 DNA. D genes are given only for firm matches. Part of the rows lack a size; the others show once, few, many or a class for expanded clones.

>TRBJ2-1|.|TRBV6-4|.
CASSERTSPKNEQFF
TGTGCCAGCAGTGAACGAACTAGCCCCAAGAATGAGCAGTTCTTC
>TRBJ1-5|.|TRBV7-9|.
CASSPTGLNQPQHF
TGTGCCAGCAGCCCCACAGGGTTAAATCAGCCCCAGCATTTT
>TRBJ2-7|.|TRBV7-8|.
CASTLYTGDSSYEQYF
TGTGCCAGCACCCTTTACACGGGGGACAGCTCCTACGAGCAGTACTTC
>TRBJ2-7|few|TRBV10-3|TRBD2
CAIGPGGVYSEQYF
TGTGCCATCGGTCCGGGGGGGGTCTACTCCGAGCAGTACTTC
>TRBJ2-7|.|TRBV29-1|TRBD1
CSVEDRPRGTYEQYF
TGCAGCGTTGAAGATCGTCCCAGGGGGACCTACGAGCAGTACTTC
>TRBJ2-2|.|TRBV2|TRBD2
CASSASGGLNTGELFF
TGTGCCAGTTCAGCTAGCGGGGGTTTGAACACCGGGGAGCTGTTTTTT
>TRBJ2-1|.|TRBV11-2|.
CASSTRGGEMNEQFF
TGTGCCAGCAGCACCCGGGGAGGAGAGATGAATGAGCAGTTCTTC
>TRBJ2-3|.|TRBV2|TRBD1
CATETGTTDTQYF
TGTGCCACCGAGACAGGGACCACAGATACGCAGTATTTT
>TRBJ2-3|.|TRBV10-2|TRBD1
CASSGYLPQGADTQYF
TGCGCCAGCAGTGGTTATCTCCCGCAGGGGGCAGATACGCAGTATTTT
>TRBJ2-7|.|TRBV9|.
CASSVEGVGDEQYF
TGTGCCAGCAGCGTAGAAGGGGTAGGGGACGAGCAGTACTTC
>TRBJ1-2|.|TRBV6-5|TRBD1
CASTRQGGYGYTF
TGTGCCAGCACCAGACAGGGAGGCTATGGCTACACCTTC
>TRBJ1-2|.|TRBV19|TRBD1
CASTRDSYGYTF
TGTGCCAGTACCCGGGACAGCTATGGCTACACCTTC
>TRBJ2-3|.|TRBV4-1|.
CASSQDAGASTDTQYF
TGCGCCAGCAGCCAAGATGCGGGGGCTAGCACAGATACGCAGTATTTT
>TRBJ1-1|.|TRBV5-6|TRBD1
CASSWDGDRGLSEAFF
TGTGCCAGCAGCTGGGACGGGGACAGGGGGTTGAGTGAAGCTTTCTTT
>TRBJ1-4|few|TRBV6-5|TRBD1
CASRATGGNEKLFF
TGTGCCAGCAGGGCGACAGGGGGCAATGAAAAACTGTTTTTT
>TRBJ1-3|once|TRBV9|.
CASSVVANSGSTIYF
TGTGCCAGCAGCGTAGTAGCGAACTCTGGAAGCACCATATATTTT
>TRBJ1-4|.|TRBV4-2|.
CASSQAGAGPVEKLFF
TGTGCCAGCAGCCAAGCGGGTGCAGGGCCGGTTGAAAAACTGTTTTTT
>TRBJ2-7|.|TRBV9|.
CASSRGGYEQYF
TGTGCCAGCAGCAGGGGGGGCTACGAGCAGTACTTC
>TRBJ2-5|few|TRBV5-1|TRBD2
CASSLLAGGLETQYF
TGCGCCAGCAGCTTGTTAGCGGGGGGGCTGGAGACCCAGTACTTC
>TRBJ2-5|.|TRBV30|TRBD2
CAWSGSSGGTQETQYF
TGTGCCTGGAGTGGGTCTAGCGGGGGGACCCAAGAGACCCAGTACTTC
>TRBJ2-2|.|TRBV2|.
CASRSGGSGNTGELFF
TGTGCCAGCAGATCTGGGGGGAGCGGTAACACCGGGGAGCTGTTTTTT
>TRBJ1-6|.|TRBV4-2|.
CASSRMSGDTNSPLHF
TGTGCCAGCAGCCGAATGAGCGGGGACACTAATTCACCCCTCCACTTT
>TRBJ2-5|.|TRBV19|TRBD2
CASSILASGGETQYF
TGTGCCAGTAGTATATTGGCCAGCGGGGGGGAGACCCAGTACTTC
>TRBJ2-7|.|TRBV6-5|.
CAAGYSGHEQYF
TGTGCCGCTGGATATTCAGGGCACGAGCAGTACTTC
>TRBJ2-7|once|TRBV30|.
CAWSAPGTSYEQYF
TGTGCCTGGAGTGCTCCTGGCACCTCCTACGAGCAGTACTTC
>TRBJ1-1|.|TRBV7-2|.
CASTSSGGHNTEAFF
TGTGCCAGCACAAGTTCCGGGGGGCATAACACTGAAGCTTTCTTT
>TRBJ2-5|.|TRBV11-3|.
CASREAETQYF
TGTGCCAGCAGGGAGGCAGAGACCCAGTACTTC
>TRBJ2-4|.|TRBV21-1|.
CASSKVDLLAKNIQYF
TGTGCCAGCAGCAAAGTAGACTTACTAGCCAAAAACATTCAGTACTTC
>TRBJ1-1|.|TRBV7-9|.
CASSPLGGVNTEAFF
TGTGCCAGCAGCCCCCTGGGGGGGGTGAACACTGAAGCTTTCTTT
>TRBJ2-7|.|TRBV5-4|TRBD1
CASSRDRVYEQYF
TGTGCCAGCAGCAGGGACAGGGTTTACGAGCAGTACTTC
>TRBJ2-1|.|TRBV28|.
CASSRGLAVLNNEQFF
TGTGCCAGCAGCCGTGGGCTAGCTGTCCTAAACAATGAGCAGTTCTTC
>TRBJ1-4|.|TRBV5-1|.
CASSFHRATATNEKLFF
TGCGCCAGCAGCTTCCACAGGGCTACTGCAACTAATGAAAAACTGTTTTTT
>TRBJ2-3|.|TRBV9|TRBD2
CASSSSPGGDTQYF
TGTGCCAGCAGCTCTAGTCCGGGGGGGGATACGCAGTATTTT
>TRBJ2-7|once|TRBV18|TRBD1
CASSPTDRLKYEQYF
TGTGCCAGCTCACCTACGGACAGGTTAAAGTACGAGCAGTACTTC
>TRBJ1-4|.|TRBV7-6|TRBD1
CASSLGGTANEKLFF
TGTGCCAGCAGCTTAGGCGGGACAGCGAATGAAAAACTGTTTTTT
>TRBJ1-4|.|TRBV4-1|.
CASSLLGGGSPSTNEKLFF
TGCGCCAGCAGCCTCCTAGGGGGGGGGTCTCCCTCAACTAATGAAAAACTGTTTTTT
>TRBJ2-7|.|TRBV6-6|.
CASSYRGTLNYEQYF
TGTGCCAGCAGTTACCGCGGGACGTTGAACTACGAGCAGTACTTC
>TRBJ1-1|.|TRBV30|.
CAWSPGGEAFF
TGTGCCTGGAGTCCCGGAGGGGAAGCTTTCTTT
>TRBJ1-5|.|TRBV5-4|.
CASSGGANQPQHF
TGTGCCAGCAGCGGCGGGGCAAATCAGCCCCAGCATTTT
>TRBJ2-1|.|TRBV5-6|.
CASSLVTGWGDNEQFF
TGTGCCAGCAGCTTGGTGACGGGATGGGGGGACAATGAGCAGTTCTTC
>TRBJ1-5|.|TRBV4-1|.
CASSQVEVQPQHF
TGCGCCAGCAGCCAAGTTGAGGTTCAGCCCCAGCATTTT
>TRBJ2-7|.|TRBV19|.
CASSLSRSSYEQYF
TGTGCCAGTAGTTTGTCCCGGAGCTCCTACGAGCAGTACTTC
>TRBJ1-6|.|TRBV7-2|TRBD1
CASSGKQGTYNSPLHF
TGTGCCAGCAGCGGGAAACAGGGGACCTATAATTCACCCCTCCACTTT